The sequence of this T cell receptor beta chain was determined in a study of blood T cells in healthy people across ages. Then a second PCR, running roughly 7 to 12 cycles, was carried out with a sample-barcoded 5' primer and a J-beta primer mix. MiXCR was run by TCRdb on the 5' RACE reads, yielding one entry per CDR3 protein. The data contain 650,000 to 700,000 distinct CDR3 sequences, over 40% of them singletons. The V gene's germline CDR1 is DFQATT and CDR2 SNEGSKA (reference sequence). The CDR3 extends over 15 amino acids. The trim removed 3 bases at V and 5 bases at J, leaving 8 bases unmatched.

This TCR derives from a woman aged 80 or older in good health. Material for sequencing was blood. The rearrangement uses TRBV20-1 and TRBJ2-5; 11 bases line up with TRBD2. CDR3 in DNA: TGCAGTGCTAGTACTAGCGGGGGCCTCCGGGAGACCCAGTACTTC. Protein: CSASTSGGLRETQYF.